This T cell receptor beta chain is from a study of T-cell memory formation after mild COVID-19. At the level of the study: TCR clusters showed largely donor specificity.

UMIs and sample barcodes were carried by the TCR alpha and TCR beta cDNA libraries that 5'RACE produced using constant-segment primers. TCRdb reprocessed the 5' RACE reads via MiXCR and lists one record per CDR3 protein. Seen here are 550,000 to 700,000 distinct CDR3 sequences, 15% to 20% observed once, and the top ten hold about 8.1%. Between the trimmed V and J ends, which lost 5 bases and 2 bases, there was a span of 16 bases. This CDR3 region has 16 residues. Study-wide findings and caveats: A second wave expanding day 15 to 37 was CD4+-biased; contracting clones were balanced.

Points on this clonotype: The target antigen is unknown.

This receptor was identified in an adult woman who had mild COVID-19 (a few samples of this study predate the infection). Cell type and time point are not known. This chain connects TRBV12-3 or TRBV12-4 to TRBJ2-1, with D possibly being TRBD2 (5 bases). The specimen was PBMCs or a T cell subset sorted from them (not recorded which). The CDR3 spells CASSTHEGLAYNEQFF. CDR3 coding DNA: TGTGCCAGCAGTACCCATGAGGGATTAGCCTACAATGAGCAGTTCTTC.